These 10 T cell receptor beta chains were all obtained from the same sample, sequenced in a study of blood T cells in healthy people across ages. Primers used in a second PCR of about 7 to 12 cycles were a sample-barcoded 5' primer and a J-beta primer mix. From the 5' RACE reads, TCRdb called clonotypes with MiXCR, one entry per CDR3 protein. This table holds about 620,000 distinct CDR3 sequences, around 52% found once. Sequencing input: blood. The receptors were gathered from a woman over 75 in good health.

A note on this clonotype: A clone one base away is much larger, so this may be a read error. V is TRBV24-1 and J is TRBJ2-1; D unresolved. Trimming removed 5 bases from V and 7 bases from J, with 11 bases in between. The CDR3 totals 13 residues. Germline CDR1 and CDR2: KGHDR and SFDVKD. The CDR3: CATSVPTRNEQFF. Written as DNA, the CDR3 is TGTGCCACCAGTGTCCCGACCCGGAATGAGCAGTTCTTC.

This clonotype was observed a handful of times. The chain employs TRBV5-1 and TRBJ2-3; D call uncertain. Trimming shortened V by 5 bases and J by 0 bases, and 10 bases separated the two germline ends. CDR3 length: 14 residues. The germline gives CDR1 SGHRS, CDR2 YFSETQ. The CDR3 DNA sequence: TGCGCCAGCAGGGAAGGCCCTAGCACAGATACGCAGTATTTT. Translating gives CASREGPSTDTQYF.

For the CDR3, the DNA is TGTGCCACCAGTGATTACAGTCGCACAGATACGCAGTATTTT. Translation: CATSDYSRTDTQYF. The V gene is TRBV24-1, the J gene TRBJ2-3, with D hard to call. This CDR3 spans 14 amino acids. CDR1 KGHDR and CDR2 SFDVKD come from the germline V gene. Trimming took off 2 bases at V and 1 base at J, with 6 bases between the two ends.

V is TRBV3-1 and J is TRBJ2-1; a possible D gene is TRBD2 (6 bases). V shed 0 bases and J shed 4 bases, with 10 bases lying between them. The CDR3 loop spans 15 amino acids. Germline-derived CDR1 and CDR2 are LGHDT and YNNKEL (reference sequence). The CDR3 sequence: CASSQDPGEYNEQFF. The CDR3 DNA reads as TGTGCCAGCAGCCAAGACCCGGGAGAGTACAATGAGCAGTTCTTC.

The chain uses TRBV12-3 or TRBV12-4 and TRBJ2-1; a possible D gene is TRBD2 (8 bases). Trimming stripped 6 bases from V and 4 bases from J, with 16 bases between. The CDR3 contains 15 residues. DNA for the CDR3: TGTGCCAGCAGCCGGATAGCGGGACAGTACAATGAGCAGTTCTTC. Protein: CASSRIAGQYNEQFF.

Notes on this clonotype: This clone may be a read error of a much larger clone one base away. This chain joins TRBV7-2 and TRBJ1-2, with D unclear. V lost 5 bases to trimming and J lost 4 bases, with 11 bases between them. CDR1 is SGHTA and CDR2 is FQGNSA in the germline V gene. The CDR3 is made up of 13 amino acids. As DNA, the CDR3 is TGTACCAGCAGCCAGAGCCGGCCCTATGGCTACACCTTC. Translating it yields CTSSQSRPYGYTF.

CDR3 coding DNA: TGTGCCAGCAGTCGGATCCAGGGGACTGAAGCTTTCTTT. Protein: CASSRIQGTEAFF. The rearrangement uses TRBV6-2 or TRBV6-3 and TRBJ1-1, with D tentatively TRBD1 (6 bases). Germline lookup yields CDR1 MNHEY and CDR2 SVGEGT. Deletions cut 5 bases from V and 5 bases from J, with 12 bases between. This CDR3 has 13 amino acids.

Worth noting for this clonotype: A much larger clone is a single base away; this may be a read error. The J gene is TRBJ2-4, the V gene TRBV9; TRBD2 agrees at 10 bases. The germline gives CDR1 SGDLS, CDR2 YYNGEE. The J segment lost 13 bases and the V segment lost 0 bases, leaving 13 bases of the junction unmatched. This CDR3 is 16 amino acids long. CDR3 amino acids: CASSVGPPTSGVEQYF. CDR3 DNA: TGTGCCAGCAGCGTAGGACCCCCTACTAGCGGGGTTGAGCAGTACTTC.

The V gene is TRBV5-1, the J gene TRBJ2-3, with D possibly being TRBD2 (5 bases). Germline values: CDR1 SGHRS, CDR2 YFSETQ. The CDR3 extends over 17 amino acids. V dropped 3 bases and J dropped 7 bases, with 24 bases sitting between them. CDR3: CASSSEPTGSGTNTQYF. As DNA, the CDR3 is TGCGCCAGCAGCTCGGAACCTACGGGATCCGGTACAAATACGCAGTATTTT.

The genes are TRBV6-4 and TRBJ1-1; maybe TRBD1 (5 bases). In germline, CDR1 is MRHNA, CDR2 SNTAGT. CDR3 length equals 14 residues. Trimming took 6 bases from V and 4 from J, leaving 15 bases between them. CDR3 in DNA: TGTGCCAGCAGCTTTGGGCCGGGGGGCACTGAAGCTTTCTTT. It translates to CASSFGPGGTEAFF.